The 20 T cell receptor beta chains presented below share a single source sample, sequenced in a study of T cell responses to AZD1222 COVID-19 vaccine. Assay: immunoSEQ multiplex PCR; the TCRdb copy retains only in-frame clones and omits some. In the table there are some 120,000 clones, about nine tenths of which are singletons. This specimen was peripheral blood, taken on day 0 of AZD1222 vaccination. These receptor sequences come from an adult in good health.

The chain joins TRBV18 to TRBJ2-7, with 11 bases lining up with TRBD1. Trimming cost V 4 bases and J 0 bases; bases outside gene matches: 8. The CDR3 is 17 residues long. Germline V gives CDR1 KGHSH, CDR2 LQKENI. CDR3: CASSRGRDRGFSYEQYF. The CDR3 coding sequence is TGTGCCAGCTCACGGGGACGGGACAGGGGGTTCTCCTACGAGCAGTACTTC.

The chain combines TRBV6-2 or TRBV6-3 with TRBJ2-7; 8 bases line up with TRBD2. V lost 6 bases, J lost 3 bases, and 10 bases stayed unmatched. The CDR3 is 15 amino acids. The germline CDR1 and CDR2 sequences are MNHEY and SVGEGT. CDR3 protein: CASSFWAGLDYEQYF. The CDR3 nucleotides read TGTGCCAGCAGCTTCTGGGCGGGACTAGACTACGAGCAGTACTTC.

This clone came up once. The rearrangement joins TRBV19 to TRBJ1-2; 8 bases map to TRBD1. The germline V gene encodes CDR1 LNHDA and CDR2 SQIVND (reference sequence). The CDR3 sequence is 16 residues long. The trim removed 3 bases at V and 7 bases at J, leaving 13 bases unmatched. The CDR3 protein is CASSMAGGATLSGYTF. The CDR3 DNA reads TGTGCCAGTAGTATGGCAGGGGGCGCTACACTCTCTGGCTACACCTTC. Drawing the rest from reference TRBV19 and TRBJ1-2, the complete variable domain is DGGITQSPKYLFRKEGQNVTLSCEQNLNHDAMYWYRQDPGQGLRLIYYSQIVNDFQKGDIAEGYSVSREKKESFPLTVTSAQKNPTAFYLCASSMAGGATLSGYTFGSGTRLTVV.

The rearrangement joins TRBV7-8 to TRBJ2-7, with 12 bases identical to TRBD2. Trimming at V came to 5 bases and at J to 4 bases, leaving 3 bases not matched to a gene. Looked up from germline, CDR1 is SGHVS and CDR2 is FQNEAQ. The CDR3 sequence is 14 residues long. The CDR3 DNA reads TGTGCCAGCAGCATGACTAGCGGGGGATACGAGCAGTACTTC. It codes for CASSMTSGGYEQYF. Supplemented by reference TRBV7-8 and TRBJ2-7, the full variable domain reads GAGVSQSPRYKVAKRGQDVALRCDPISGHVSLFWYQQALGQGPEFLTYFQNEAQLDKSGLPSDRFFAERPEGSVSTLKIQRTQQEDSAVYLCASSMTSGGYEQYFGPGTRLTVT.

This CDR3 reads CASSPKFGGGYEQYF. The CDR3 nucleotides are TGTGCCAGCAGCCCCAAATTCGGCGGGGGCTACGAGCAGTACTTC. The chain recombines TRBV5-6 with TRBJ2-7; TRBD2 matches at 7 bases. Germline CDR1 reads SGHDT; CDR2 reads YYEEEE. CDR3 size: 15 residues. V lost 4 bases to trimming and J lost 3 bases; unmatched junction nucleotides: 10.

The CDR3 DNA follows: TGTGCCAGCAGCTATAGATTAGGGGTTGTCAATGGCTACACCTTC. Its translation: CASSYRLGVVNGYTF. This sequence joins TRBV7-2 and TRBJ1-2, with TRBD1 as a possible D gene (5 bases). The CDR3 sequence is 15 residues long. Germline V CDR1 and CDR2: SGHTA, FQGNSA. The V end was cut by 4 bases, the J end by 6 bases, with 18 bases between.

The chain uses TRBV7-4 and TRBJ2-6, with D perhaps TRBD1 (6 bases). The CDR3 runs 17 residues. Trimming shortened V by 0 bases and J by 0 bases, and 9 bases separated the two germline ends. Germline loops: CDR1 SGHVT, CDR2 SQSDAQ. The CDR3 loop is CASSLARGYSGANVLTF. The CDR3 coding sequence is TGTGCCAGCAGCTTAGCAAGGGGGTACTCTGGGGCCAACGTCCTGACTTTC.

The genes are TRBV6-8 and TRBJ2-1; D perhaps matches TRBD1 (5 bases). Trimming took 5 bases from V and 12 from J, leaving 26 bases between them. CDR3 length: 16 residues. Germline V gives CDR1 MNHGY, CDR2 SAAAGT. The CDR3 nucleotides read TGTGCCAGCAGTAGCAAAAGCCCCAGTGGGAAGCAGGGGCAGTTCTTC. Translating it yields CASSSKSPSGKQGQFF.

The chain combines TRBV2 with TRBJ2-3; 9 positions match TRBD2. The CDR3 has 16 amino acids. Trimming at V came to 4 bases and at J to 2 bases, leaving 7 bases not matched to a gene. Germline-derived CDR1 and CDR2 are SNHLY and FYNNEI. This CDR3 is CASSAAIAGDTDTQYF. For the CDR3, the DNA is TGTGCCAGCAGTGCCGCCATAGCGGGGGACACAGATACGCAGTATTTT. The whole variable domain, remainder taken from reference TRBV2 and TRBJ2-3, is EPEVTQTPSHQVTQMGQEVILRCVPISNHLYFYWYRQILGQKVEFLVSFYNNEISEKSEIFDDQFSVERPDGSNFTLKIRSTKLEDSAMYFCASSAAIAGDTDTQYFGPGTRLTVL.

The V gene is TRBV29-1, the J gene TRBJ1-1; no reliable D call. The CDR3 extends over 15 amino acids. Germline CDR1 is SQVTM and CDR2 is ANQGSEA. Trimming removed 1 base from V and 4 bases from J, with 16 bases in between. The CDR3 nucleotides read TGCAGCGTTGAAGGAGGAGGGTTTGGCATCACTGAAGCTTTCTTT. Its translation is CSVEGGGFGITEAFF.

In its sample, this clone was seen many times. V and J are TRBV2 and TRBJ2-4, with 7 bases lining up with TRBD2. V trimming: 5 bases; J trimming: 3 bases; junction bases outside the gene matches: 4. Germline V lookup: CDR1 SNHLY, CDR2 FYNNEI. The CDR3 length is 14 residues. In DNA form, the CDR3 reads TGTGCCAGCAGTACCGGGACTATCAAAAACATTCAGTACTTC. It translates to CASSTGTIKNIQYF.

The chain employs TRBV6-5 and TRBJ2-7; D gene unclear. This CDR3 region has 12 residues. Germline V CDR1 and CDR2: MNHEY, SVGAGI. Deletions cut 5 bases from V and 5 bases from J, with 10 bases between. Written as DNA, the CDR3 is TGTGCCAGCAGTCCCCGACCCCACGAGCAGTACTTC. Encoded protein: CASSPRPHEQYF.

V and J are TRBV15 and TRBJ2-2; 7 positions match TRBD2. The CDR3 contains 13 residues. J gave up 7 bases and V 3 bases, and 2 bases lay outside the gene matches. Per germline, CDR1 LNHNV and CDR2 YYDKDF (reference sequence). The CDR3 DNA sequence: TGTGCCACCAGCAGCCCTAGCGGCGGGGAGCTGTTTTTT. It codes for CATSSPSGGELFF.

V and J are TRBV6-5 and TRBJ2-1, with TRBD2 matching 8 bases. CDR1 and CDR2 (germline): MNHEY, SVGAGI. With 6 bases clipped from V and 3 bases from J, the junction kept 4 bases outside the gene matches. The CDR3 totals 14 residues. The chain's CDR3 is CASSVSGGYNEQFF. CDR3 DNA sequence: TGTGCCAGCAGCGTCAGCGGGGGCTACAATGAGCAGTTCTTC.

This chain uses TRBV4-1 with TRBJ1-2; TRBD1 aligns across 7 bases. The CDR3 is 16 residues long. The V segment lost 0 bases and the J segment 2 bases; nucleotides outside the gene matches: 6. Germline V gives CDR1 MGHRA, CDR2 YSYEKL. CDR3 coding DNA: TGCGCCAGCAGCCAAGAACAAACAGGGGAAAACTATGGCTACACCTTC. Protein sequence: CASSQEQTGENYGYTF.

This sequence joins TRBV11-2 and TRBJ1-1, with TRBD1 matching over 11 bases. Germline V CDR1 and CDR2: SGHAT, FQNNGV. The CDR3 runs 15 residues. The V and J ends lost 5 bases and 2 bases, in that order; junction bases with no gene match: 4. For the CDR3, the DNA is TGTGCCAGCAGCGCCCGGACAGGGGGCAACACTGAAGCTTTCTTT. The encoded protein is CASSARTGGNTEAFF. The whole variable domain, remainder taken from reference TRBV11-2 and TRBJ1-1, is EAGVAQSPRYKIIEKRQSVAFWCNPISGHATLYWYQQILGQGPKLLIQFQNNGVVDDSQLPKDRFSAERLKGVDSTLKIQPAKLEDSAVYLCASSARTGGNTEAFFGQGTRLTVV.

J is TRBJ2-1 and V is TRBV18, with D unclear. CDR3 length: 14 amino acids. The V and J ends lost 0 bases and 4 bases respectively, with 7 bases between them. The V gene's germline CDR1 is KGHSH and CDR2 LQKENI. This chain's CDR3 is CASSPPNRYNEQFF. The CDR3 DNA follows: TGTGCCAGCTCACCACCGAACAGATACAATGAGCAGTTCTTC.

This chain connects TRBV4-3 to TRBJ2-2; 8 nucleotides match TRBD1. The CDR3 has 16 residues. V lost 2 bases and J lost 4; bases outside the gene matches: 6. The germline CDR1 and CDR2 sequences are LGHNA and YSLEER. The DNA for the CDR3 is TGCGCCAGCAGCCAACCGACAGGGGCGGTCACCGGGGAGCTGTTTTTT. Its translation is CASSQPTGAVTGELFF.

This chain joins TRBV5-5 and TRBJ1-5; D not resolved. V was shortened by 4 bases and J by 0 bases, with 11 bases between the two germline ends. The CDR3 covers 15 residues. CDR1 and CDR2 (germline): SGHKS, YYEKEE (reference sequence). The CDR3 region has the DNA TGTGCCAGCAGCCGGGATTCAGCTAGCAATCAGCCCCAGCATTTT. Protein: CASSRDSASNQPQHF. The variable domain in full, completed from reference TRBV5-5 and TRBJ1-5, reads DAGVTQSPTHLIKTRGQQVTLRCSPISGHKSVSWYQQVLGQGPQFIFQYYEKEERGRGNFPDRFSARQFPNYSSELNVNALLLGDSALYLCASSRDSASNQPQHFGDGTRLSIL.

The chain joins TRBV4-2 to TRBJ2-1, with 8 bases lining up with TRBD2. CDR1 and CDR2 from the germline V gene are LGHNA and YNFKEQ. Trimming took 2 bases from V and 14 from J; bases not matched to a gene: 14. The CDR3 spans 15 residues. The DNA of the CDR3 is TGTGCCAGCAGCCAATTGGACGTACGGGGGGGCTTGGAGTTCTTC. This translates into CASSQLDVRGGLEFF.